These 29 T cell receptor beta chains were sequenced from one sample in a study of T cell responses to AZD1222 COVID-19 vaccine. Here immunoSEQ multiplex PCR was the method, and the copy in TCRdb shows in-frame clones only, minus some. The sample consists of 150,000 or so clones, roughly nine tenths of them appearing once. The source material was peripheral blood, sampled on day 0 of AZD1222 vaccination. The receptors shown here come from an adult in good health.

The chain recombines TRBV10-2 with TRBJ1-3; D perhaps matches TRBD1 (5 bases). CDR1 is WSHSY, CDR2 SAAADI, per germline. The CDR3 sequence is 15 residues long. Trimming took 3 bases from V and 0 from J, leaving 9 bases between them. The CDR3 nucleotides read TGCGCCAGCAGTGACAGGGCTAGCTCTGGAAACACCATATATTTT. Its protein is CASSDRASSGNTIYF.

The gene calls are TRBV9 and TRBJ2-3; TRBD1 might be the D (5 bases). Trimming left V 9 bases short and J 2 bases short, with 13 bases between. CDR1 and CDR2 (germline): SGDLS, YYNGEE. This CDR3 region has 13 residues. The CDR3 region has the DNA TGTGCCACCCGAGCGACAGACACAGATACGCAGTATTTT. Protein product: CATRATDTDTQYF.

This chain uses TRBV9 with TRBJ1-6; D is perhaps TRBD1 (6 bases). The CDR3 runs 15 residues. Germline CDR1 is SGDLS and CDR2 is YYNGEE. Trimming took 4 bases from V and 4 from J, leaving 12 bases between them. The CDR3 protein is CASSLRDTYNSPLHF. As DNA, the CDR3 is TGTGCCAGCAGCCTGCGGGACACTTATAATTCACCCCTCCACTTT.

The V gene is TRBV5-6, the J gene TRBJ1-1; the D is unclear. The CDR3 is 16 residues long. The germline V gene has CDR1 SGHDT and CDR2 YYEEEE. Trimming removed 0 bases at V and 1 base at J, with 13 bases between. CDR3 DNA: TGTGCCAGCAGCTTGGCGGGGTACGGGGAGAACACTGAAGCTTTCTTT. It is translated as CASSLAGYGENTEAFF.

This clone was picked up one time. This chain joins TRBV3-1 (or the pseudogene TRBV3-2) and TRBJ2-7; no clear D. Between the trimmed V and J ends, which lost 0 bases and 5 bases, there was a span of 8 bases. The CDR3 has 13 residues. The germline gives CDR1 LGHDT, CDR2 YNNKEL (reference sequence). The CDR3 loop is CASSQDEQNEQYF. In DNA, the CDR3 is TGTGCCAGCAGCCAAGATGAGCAGAACGAGCAGTACTTC.

The CDR3 reads CASSLPGRPLDRETQYF. The CDR3 DNA reads TGTGCCAGCAGCTTACCTGGCCGACCCCTGGACCGAGAGACCCAGTACTTC. The chain has TRBV11-3 and TRBJ2-5; the D is unclear. Between the trimmed V and J ends, which lost 2 bases and 4 bases, there was a span of 20 bases. From germline, CDR1 is SGHNT and CDR2 YENEEA. This CDR3 comprises 17 residues.

This clone was observed a single time. The chain carries TRBV12-3 or TRBV12-4 and TRBJ1-2; D is possibly TRBD1 (6 bases). The CDR3 totals 13 residues. Trimming cost V 6 bases and J 2 bases, with 10 bases left between them. CDR3 DNA sequence: TGTGCCAGCAGCAACGGGACAAACTATGGCTACACCTTC. This sequence encodes CASSNGTNYGYTF.

The chain uses TRBV28 and TRBJ1-5; 8 nucleotides line up with TRBD1. This CDR3 comprises 15 residues. In germline, CDR1 is MDHEN, CDR2 SYDVKM. J gave up 1 base and V 2 bases, and 1 base lay outside the gene matches. This CDR3 is CASSLTGGSNQPQHF. The CDR3 DNA reads as TGTGCCAGCAGTTTAACAGGGGGGAGCAATCAGCCCCAGCATTTT.

The V call is TRBV4-1, the J call TRBJ2-3; D could derive from TRBD1 or TRBD2 (5 bases each). Per the germline V gene, CDR1 is MGHRA and CDR2 is YSYEKL. There are 14 residues in the CDR3. Trimming removed 8 bases at V and 2 bases at J, with 14 bases between. The CDR3 spells CASSSVGTTDTQYF. In DNA, the CDR3 is TGCGCCAGCTCTTCTGTTGGGACCACAGATACGCAGTATTTT.

CDR3: CASSLGQGHTEAFF. The CDR3 DNA is TGTGCCAGCAGCTTAGGGCAGGGACACACTGAAGCTTTCTTT. This sequence joins TRBV7-9 and TRBJ1-1, with a weak D call TRBD1 (5 bases). The length of the CDR3 is 14 residues. Trimming removed 1 base from V and 3 bases from J, with 9 bases in between. Germline CDR1 SEHNR, CDR2 FQNEAQ (reference sequence).

The rearrangement uses TRBV28 and TRBJ1-4; the D is unclear. V was pared by 6 bases and J by 0 bases, with 11 bases between. Germline loops: CDR1 MDHEN, CDR2 SYDVKM. The CDR3 loop spans 15 amino acids. The CDR3 region is CASSSGDATNEKLFF. DNA for the CDR3: TGTGCCAGCAGCTCCGGCGACGCAACTAATGAAAAACTGTTTTTT.

The rearrangement links TRBV6-5 to TRBJ1-1; D is unresolved. Trimming took off 0 bases at V and 4 bases at J, with 12 bases between the two ends. This CDR3 spans 15 amino acids. In germline, CDR1 is MNHEY, CDR2 SVGAGI. As DNA, the CDR3 is TGTGCCAGCAGTTACTCCTCGGCAGGAGGCACTGAAGCTTTCTTT. Translation: CASSYSSAGGTEAFF.

The rearrangement links TRBV19 to TRBJ1-5; no firm D call. The germline V and J ends were trimmed by 6 bases and 2 bases, with 8 bases remaining between them. CDR1 is LNHDA, CDR2 SQIVND, per germline (reference sequence). CDR3 size: 13 residues. CDR3: CASSTGGNQPQHF. CDR3 sequence (DNA): TGTGCCAGTAGCACCGGGGGCAATCAGCCCCAGCATTTT. Full variable domain (remainder filled in from reference TRBV19 and TRBJ1-5): DGGITQSPKYLFRKEGQNVTLSCEQNLNHDAMYWYRQDPGQGLRLIYYSQIVNDFQKGDIAEGYSVSREKKESFPLTVTSAQKNPTAFYLCASSTGGNQPQHFGDGTRLSIL.

This sequence joins TRBV6-5 and TRBJ1-3; 9 bases map to TRBD1. The V segment lost 0 bases and the J segment 5 bases; nucleotides outside the gene matches: 5. This CDR3 region has 16 residues. The germline gives CDR1 MNHEY, CDR2 SVGAGI. CDR3 sequence: CASSYSTTGGRNTIYF. DNA for the CDR3: TGTGCCAGCAGTTACTCGACGACAGGGGGAAGAAACACCATATATTTT.

This chain links TRBV13 with TRBJ2-4, with a tentative D call TRBD1 (5 bases). CDR3 length equals 14 residues. CDR1 and CDR2 (germline): PRHDT, FYEKMQ (reference sequence). Between the trimmed V and J ends, which lost 5 bases and 6 bases, there was a span of 14 bases. The CDR3 region is CASSAPDKTNIQYF. The DNA for the CDR3 is TGTGCCAGCAGCGCACCGGACAAGACAAACATTCAGTACTTC.

J is TRBJ1-5 and V is TRBV6-5; a weak D match, TRBD1 (5 bases). The V and J ends lost 6 bases and 5 bases respectively, with 11 bases between them. The V gene's germline CDR1 is MNHEY and CDR2 SVGAGI. The CDR3 has 13 amino acids. The CDR3 is CASREGTYQPQHF. The CDR3 DNA follows: TGTGCCAGCAGGGAGGGGACGTATCAGCCCCAGCATTTT.

This clone was recorded once. The rearrangement joins TRBV5-4 to TRBJ2-3; 7 bases align to TRBD2. CDR1 SGHNT and CDR2 YYREEE come from the germline V gene (reference sequence). This CDR3 is built from 15 residues. J gave up 0 bases and V 5 bases, and 6 bases lay outside the gene matches. CDR3: CASSLSGASTDTQYF. CDR3 nucleotide sequence: TGTGCCAGCAGTTTGAGCGGGGCTAGCACAGATACGCAGTATTTT.

This rearrangement joins TRBV28 to TRBJ1-1; D might be TRBD1 (6 bases). V lost 4 bases and J 1 base, leaving 13 bases between the germline ends. Germline-derived CDR1 and CDR2 are MDHEN and SYDVKM. CDR3 length: 15 residues. CDR3 sequence reads: CASSSHTDRNTEAFF. CDR3 nucleotide sequence: TGTGCCAGCAGTTCACATACGGACAGGAACACTGAAGCTTTCTTT.

This sequence joins TRBV28 and TRBJ1-5; D is perhaps TRBD1 (6 bases). Germline V gene data show CDR1 as MDHEN and CDR2 as SYDVKM. The CDR3 sequence is 15 residues long. Trimming shortened V by 4 bases and J by 2 bases, and 12 bases separated the two germline ends. CDR3 amino acids: CASSSPRQGNQPQHF. CDR3 coding DNA: TGTGCCAGCAGTTCACCTCGACAGGGCAATCAGCCCCAGCATTTT.

This chain connects TRBV28 to TRBJ2-7; 8 bases align to TRBD1. Germline CDR1 reads MDHEN; CDR2 reads SYDVKM. Unmatched junction bases numbered 8, after V lost 8 bases and J lost 5 bases. This CDR3 is 13 amino acids long. The chain's CDR3 is CASLGRGLHEQYF. CDR3 sequence (DNA): TGTGCCAGCCTCGGCAGGGGGCTCCACGAGCAGTACTTC.

The chain is built from TRBV28 and TRBJ1-1, with TRBD1 as a possible D gene (6 bases). V was clipped by 4 bases and J by 6 bases, with 12 bases between them. The CDR3 totals 13 residues. The germline V gene encodes CDR1 MDHEN and CDR2 SYDVKM. In nucleotides, the CDR3 is TGTGCCAGCAGTTCCCCAGGGGCCCCTGAAGCTTTCTTT. Translating gives CASSSPGAPEAFF.

The chain has TRBV2 and TRBJ2-3; 7 bases match TRBD2. CDR3 length: 15 residues. The V gene end was trimmed by 1 base and the J gene end by 6 bases; junction bases not matched to a gene: 7. The V gene's germline CDR1 is SNHLY and CDR2 FYNNEI. Here the CDR3 DNA reads TGTGCCAGCAGTGAAGGGGTAGTCGGGGGGGATACGCAGTATTTT. This sequence encodes CASSEGVVGGDTQYF.

CDR3 coding DNA: TGTGCCAGCAGCTACACCCCAGGGACTAGCGGGGATCAAGAGACCCAGTACTTC. It codes for CASSYTPGTSGDQETQYF. This chain connects TRBV11-2 to TRBJ2-5, with TRBD2 identical over 13 bases. The germline gives CDR1 SGHAT, CDR2 FQNNGV. This CDR3 comprises 18 residues. The junction had 10 bases not matched to a gene; V was cut back by 4 bases and J by 2 bases.

This clone came up once. The rearrangement links TRBV2 to TRBJ2-2, with D uncertain. The CDR3 spans 11 residues. Germline CDR1 and CDR2: SNHLY and FYNNEI. Trimming pared 7 bases from V and 4 bases from J, leaving 4 bases between. The CDR3 reads CASKGTGELFF. DNA of the CDR3: TGTGCCAGCAAAGGCACCGGGGAGCTGTTTTTT.

CDR3 residues: CASSESLGQETQYF. The CDR3 DNA reads TGCGCCAGCAGTGAGAGTCTTGGCCAAGAGACCCAGTACTTC. The chain employs TRBV10-1 and TRBJ2-5; D uncertain. Between the trimmed V and J ends, which lost 2 bases and 1 base, there was a span of 8 bases. Looked up from germline, CDR1 is WNHNN and CDR2 is SYGVQD (reference sequence). This CDR3 is 14 amino acids long.

V gene TRBV18 combines with J gene TRBJ1-6; the match to TRBD1 covers 8 bases. CDR1 is KGHSH, CDR2 LQKENI, per germline. Germline trimming cut 3 bases from V and 4 bases from J; bases unmatched to any gene: 2. This CDR3 has 15 amino acids. The CDR3 spells CASSPTGAYNSPLHF. CDR3 bases: TGTGCCAGCTCACCGACAGGGGCTTATAATTCACCCCTCCACTTT. Variable domain in full (rest from reference TRBV18 and TRBJ1-6): NAGVMQNPRHLVRRRGQEARLRCSPMKGHSHVYWYRQLPEEGLKFMVYLQKENIIDESGMPKERFSAEFPKEGPSILRIQQVVRGDSAAYFCASSPTGAYNSPLHFGNGTRLTVT.

The count of this clone is one. The chain carries TRBV5-1 and TRBJ2-3; TRBD2 agrees at 7 bases. From germline, CDR1 is SGHRS and CDR2 YFSETQ. Unmatched junction bases numbered 5, after V lost 2 bases and J lost 5 bases. The CDR3 is 14 residues long. The CDR3 loop reads CASSLGLVQDTQYF. The CDR3 nucleotides read TGCGCCAGCAGCTTAGGACTAGTTCAAGATACGCAGTATTTT.

The V and J genes are TRBV30 and TRBJ1-1; tentatively, D is TRBD1 (6 bases). Germline lookup yields CDR1 GTSNPN and CDR2 SVGIG (reference sequence). Trimming shortened V by 0 bases and J by 5 bases, and 13 bases separated the two germline ends. This CDR3 has 14 residues. The CDR3 loop is CAWSVTGSGTEAFF. CDR3 DNA: TGTGCCTGGAGTGTAACAGGGTCGGGGACTGAAGCTTTCTTT. Using reference TRBV30 and TRBJ1-1 for the parts outside the CDR3, the full variable domain is SQTIHQWPATLVQPVGSPLSLECTVEGTSNPNLYWYRQAAGRGLQLLFYSVGIGQISSEVPQNLSASRPQDRQFILSSKKLLLSDSGFYLCAWSVTGSGTEAFFGQGTRLTVV.

The rearrangement uses TRBV5-5 and TRBJ1-1; 9 positions match TRBD1. Germline loops: CDR1 SGHKS, CDR2 YYEKEE (reference sequence). The CDR3 covers 16 residues. Trimming cost V 0 bases and J 1 base; bases outside gene matches: 4. The CDR3 reads CASSLEDRGPNTEAFF. The CDR3 DNA is TGTGCCAGCAGCTTGGAGGACAGGGGTCCGAACACTGAAGCTTTCTTT.